The 7 T cell receptor beta chains below were found in one sample sequenced in a study of response to subunit inactivated influenza vaccine (dated by TCRdb to 2016 to 2019). The receptor library was made with RT-PCR. For sequencing, an Illumina HiSeq 2500 was employed. TCRdb reprocessed the public reads (quality trimming at Q25 with fastp, clone calling with MiXCR) and kept in-frame beta chains. Every entry covers one CDR3 protein and lists the most common genes and DNA from its rows. Present in this sample are more than 500,000 distinct CDR3 sequences, around 10% of which were seen just once. In total, the top ten clones hold approximately 10% of the sample. In addition, the sample was reused for a study of T cells expressing NK-cell markers. The other study reports the following: TCR beta cDNA libraries were prepared using 5'RACE template switching, which introduced a universal primer site and unique molecular identifiers.

The sequenced sample was PBMCs from blood, obtained on the day of vaccination. These TCRs come from a man aged 50-59 years who received an inactivated influenza vaccine. Donor details come from another sample of the same person, matched by shared clones.

This clonotype was seen a handful of times. CDR3 protein: CASIKNRARIGTDTQYF. CDR3 bases: TGTGCCAGCATTAAAAACAGGGCGCGTATTGGCACAGATACGCAGTATTTT. This rearrangement joins TRBV2 to TRBJ2-3, with D tentatively TRBD1 (6 bases). Trimming removed 7 bases from V and 1 base from J, with 21 bases in between. The CDR3 contains 17 residues. Germline loops: CDR1 SNHLY, CDR2 FYNNEI. Variable domain in full (rest from reference TRBV2 and TRBJ2-3): EPEVTQTPSHQVTQMGQEVILRCVPISNHLYFYWYRQILGQKVEFLVSFYNNEISEKSEIFDDQFSVERPDGSNFTLKIRSTKLEDSAMYFCASIKNRARIGTDTQYFGPGTRLTVL.

Ten or more counts support this clonotype. This sequence joins TRBV5-1 and TRBJ1-5, with D uncertain. CDR3 length: 15 residues. Germline V CDR1 and CDR2: SGHRS, YFSETQ. V lost 2 bases and J 1 base, leaving 10 bases between the germline ends. The CDR3 here is CASSLGGSSNQPQHF. The CDR3 DNA is TGCGCCAGCAGCTTAGGAGGGTCCAGCAATCAGCCCCAGCATTTT.

The chain carries TRBV27 and TRBJ2-1; no definite D call. CDR1 MNHEY and CDR2 SMNVEV come from the germline V gene (reference sequence). Trimming took off 4 bases at V and 4 bases at J, with 14 bases between the two ends. This CDR3 comprises 15 residues. CDR3 sequence (DNA): TGTGCCAGCAGTTCAGGATTGGGAAGGTACAATGAGCAGTTCTTC. Translation: CASSSGLGRYNEQFF.

The genes are TRBV4-3 and TRBJ2-5; tentative D call: TRBD2 (6 bases). This CDR3 contains 15 residues. With 0 bases removed from V and 5 bases from J, the gap between germline ends came to 13 bases. The germline V gene has CDR1 LGHNA and CDR2 YSLEER. CDR3 nucleotides: TGCGCCAGCAGCCAAGATTGGGGGGTTGGGGAGACCCAGTACTTC. This translates into CASSQDWGVGETQYF.

The chain combines TRBV28 with TRBJ2-4; 7 bases line up with TRBD1. The V segment lost 3 bases and the J segment 0 bases; nucleotides outside the gene matches: 5. Per germline, CDR1 MDHEN and CDR2 SYDVKM. CDR3 length: 16 residues. The CDR3 region has the DNA TGTGCCAGCAGTTTGGGCAGGGGGTTAGCCAAAAACATTCAGTACTTC. Translating it yields CASSLGRGLAKNIQYF.

At least ten counts were recorded for this clonotype. The V gene is TRBV12-3 or TRBV12-4, the J gene TRBJ1-1; D unclear. There are 14 residues in the CDR3. Trimming removed 1 base at V and 1 base at J, with 7 bases between. For the CDR3, the DNA is TGTGCCAGCAGTTTAGGGCACGCGAACACTGAAGCTTTCTTT. Translated: CASSLGHANTEAFF.

This chain joins TRBV29-1 and TRBJ2-2, with a possible D match to TRBD1 (5 bases). Germline V gene lookup returns CDR1 SQVTM and CDR2 ANQGSEA. There are 14 residues in the CDR3. V was cut by 7 bases and J by 5 bases, with 17 bases left in between. CDR3 loop: CSARRQGETGELFF. The CDR3 DNA reads TGCAGCGCAAGAAGGCAGGGCGAGACCGGGGAGCTGTTTTTT.